Shown below are 27 T cell receptor beta chains from a single sample sequenced in a study of CD8 T cells in ankylosing spondylitis. Study results and limitations: Blood from ankylosing spondylitis patients appeared to carry a characteristic roughly 8-variant TCR beta motif.

Their antigens are not known. TCRdb processed the 5' RACE reads anew with MiXCR; each CDR3 protein has one entry. The sample carries 750,000 to 850,000 distinct CDR3 sequences, approximately 12% recorded once. Sample: blood, either unsorted or a sorted T cell fraction (not recorded which). The receptors here all came from a male donor with ankylosing spondylitis.

In this sample, this clonotype turned up many times. V gene TRBV6-6 combines with J gene TRBJ2-2; D may be TRBD2 (6 bases). Looked up from germline, CDR1 is MNHNY and CDR2 is SVGAGI (reference sequence). This CDR3 spans 11 amino acids. V was cut by 11 bases and J by 7 bases, with 11 bases left in between. Written as DNA, the CDR3 is TGTGCCGGATGGCGGGACGGGGAGCTGTTTTTT. Its protein product is CAGWRDGELFF.

The gene calls are TRBV12-3 or TRBV12-4 and TRBJ1-1, with D possibly matching TRBD1 (6 bases). CDR3 size: 18 residues. The V end lost 6 bases, the J end lost 0 bases, and 23 bases lay between the germline ends. The CDR3 nucleotides are TGTGCCAGCAGCCGTATTAGAGGGAGGGGGGCGATGAACACTGAAGCTTTCTTT. Translating gives CASSRIRGRGAMNTEAFF.

The chain links TRBV14 to TRBJ2-3, with D possibly called TRBD1 or TRBD2 (5 bases each). The V gene lost 4 bases and the J gene lost 8 bases, with 13 bases spanning the gap. The CDR3 sequence is 13 residues long. CDR1 and CDR2 (germline): SGHDN, FVKESK. CDR3 in DNA: TGTGCCAGCAGCCTGGTCGGGACGGCTACGCAGTATTTT. Its protein is CASSLVGTATQYF.

This clonotype has a handful of counts. The chain uses TRBV12-3 or TRBV12-4 and TRBJ2-6, with TRBD2 identical over 8 bases. Germline trimming cut 6 bases from V and 4 bases from J; bases unmatched to any gene: 5. The CDR3 is 15 amino acids. CDR3 nucleotides: TGTGCCAGCAGCGAGCGGGGGTCGGGGGCCAACGTCCTGACTTTC. Encoded protein: CASSERGSGANVLTF.

Only a few counts were recorded for this clonotype. The chain is built from TRBV5-1 and TRBJ2-7; D is perhaps TRBD1 (5 bases). The germline V gene has CDR1 SGHRS and CDR2 YFSETQ. The germline V and J ends were trimmed by 3 bases and 6 bases, with 7 bases remaining between them. The CDR3 totals 11 residues. For the CDR3, the DNA is TGCGCCAGCAGCTCGGACATCGAGCAGTACTTC. The encoded protein is CASSSDIEQYF.

There are a few counts of this clonotype. The chain links TRBV20-1 to TRBJ2-3; D remains ambiguous. From germline, CDR1 is DFQATT and CDR2 SNEGSKA (reference sequence). The V gene lost 0 bases and the J gene lost 5 bases, with 12 bases spanning the gap. The CDR3 runs to 14 residues. CDR3 sequence reads: CSARDNQSGDTQYF. As DNA, the CDR3 is TGCAGTGCTAGAGATAACCAATCTGGAGATACGCAGTATTTT.

This clonotype was seen a few times. The CDR3 sequence: CASSYLAGGHYGYTF. CDR3 DNA sequence: TGTGCCAGCAGTTATCTTGCAGGGGGGCACTATGGCTACACCTTC. The rearrangement links TRBV6-5 to TRBJ1-2, with 7 bases aligning to TRBD1. Trimming cost V 3 bases and J 3 bases; bases outside gene matches: 7. This CDR3 contains 15 residues. Per the germline V gene, CDR1 is MNHEY and CDR2 is SVGAGI.

V gene TRBV7-9 combines with J gene TRBJ2-5; tentatively, D is TRBD2 (6 bases). The CDR3 is made up of 16 amino acids. V gave up 2 bases and J gave up 1 base, with 14 bases separating them. CDR1 is SEHNR, CDR2 FQNEAQ, per germline (reference sequence). CDR3 in DNA: TGTGCCAGCAGCTTAATACGCGGGGAGGTCCAAGAGACCCAGTACTTC. Its translation is CASSLIRGEVQETQYF.

This clonotype came up many times. The genes are TRBV7-2 and TRBJ2-3; TRBD2 is a possible D gene (5 bases). Deletions cut 6 bases from V and 2 bases from J, with 18 bases between. Germline V lookup: CDR1 SGHTA, CDR2 FQGNSA. This CDR3 has 16 residues. DNA of the CDR3: TGTGCCAGCAGGTATCGGTTGCGGGCCGACACAGATACGCAGTATTTT. It is translated as CASRYRLRADTDTQYF. The entire variable domain, with the rest obtained from reference TRBV7-2 and TRBJ2-3, is as follows: GAGVSQSPSNKVTEKGKDVELRCDPISGHTALYWYRQSLGQGLEFLIYFQGNSAPDKSGLPSDRFSAERTGGSVSTLTIQRTQQEDSAVYLCASRYRLRADTDTQYFGPGTRLTVL.

This clonotype was found many times. The rearrangement uses TRBV29-1 and TRBJ2-3; 9 bases align to TRBD2. V shed 7 bases and J 2 bases; nucleotides not matched to a gene: 10. The germline V gene encodes CDR1 SQVTM and CDR2 ANQGSEA. The CDR3 loop spans 15 amino acids. Here the CDR3 DNA reads TGCAGCGGTACCTCCATAGCGGGGGTCACAGATACGCAGTATTTT. Encoded protein: CSGTSIAGVTDTQYF.

CDR3 sequence: CASSSPGDPYEQYF. In DNA form, the CDR3 reads TGTGCCAGCAGTTCCCCGGGGGACCCCTACGAGCAGTACTTC. The chain combines TRBV6-5 with TRBJ2-7; D might be TRBD2 (6 bases). Trimming took 4 bases from V and 2 from J, leaving 12 bases between them. Germline V gives CDR1 MNHEY, CDR2 SVGAGI. The CDR3 is 14 residues long.

This clonotype was counted only a few times. The V and J genes are TRBV20-1 and TRBJ2-7; no firm D call. Germline assignment: CDR1 DFQATT and CDR2 SNEGSKA (reference sequence). The V end was cut by 3 bases, the J end by 2 bases, with 8 bases between. The CDR3 has 12 amino acids. The DNA for the CDR3 is TGCAGTGCTAGCCCGGCTACCTACGAGCAGTACTTC. It translates to CSASPATYEQYF.

In this sample, this clonotype turned up many times. This chain links TRBV7-9 with TRBJ1-3; D possibly corresponds to TRBD1 (5 bases). CDR3 size: 14 residues. Trimming stripped 5 bases from V and 3 bases from J, with 11 bases between. Germline CDR1 is SEHNR and CDR2 is FQNEAQ (reference sequence). The CDR3 is CASSLRDSGNTIYF. CDR3 sequence (DNA): TGTGCCAGCAGCCTCCGAGACAGTGGAAACACCATATATTTT.

V usage is TRBV2 and J usage is TRBJ1-5; D is undetermined. The CDR3 sequence is 11 residues long. With 6 bases removed from V and 9 bases from J, the gap between germline ends came to 9 bases. In germline, CDR1 is SNHLY, CDR2 FYNNEI. The CDR3 loop reads CASSGSGPQHF. CDR3 in DNA: TGTGCCAGCAGCGGATCGGGGCCCCAGCATTTT.

This clonotype appeared a few times. The rearrangement uses TRBV2 and TRBJ2-1, with D tentatively TRBD1 or TRBD2 (5 bases each). CDR3 length: 16 amino acids. Between the trimmed V and J ends, which lost 4 bases and 10 bases, there was a span of 23 bases. Germline V CDR1 and CDR2: SNHLY, FYNNEI. CDR3 loop: CASSAGWQGANGEQFF. The CDR3 DNA sequence: TGTGCCAGCAGTGCGGGGTGGCAGGGAGCGAACGGAGAGCAGTTCTTC.

This clonotype was counted only a few times. The V call is TRBV6-1, the J call TRBJ2-5; TRBD1 agrees at 8 bases. This CDR3 comprises 13 residues. CDR1 and CDR2 from the germline V gene are MNHNS and SASEGT. The ends lost 7 bases at V and 5 bases at J; junction bases unmatched: 6. This chain's CDR3 is CASIGRGHETQYF. The CDR3 DNA sequence: TGTGCCAGCATCGGCAGGGGGCACGAGACCCAGTACTTC.

This clonotype has just a few counts. This chain uses TRBV7-9 with TRBJ2-5; D uncertain. Looked up from germline, CDR1 is SEHNR and CDR2 is FQNEAQ (reference sequence). This CDR3 spans 12 amino acids. V dropped 2 bases and J dropped 5 bases, with 6 bases sitting between them. CDR3 sequence: CASSLRMETQYF. The CDR3 DNA sequence: TGTGCCAGCAGCTTAAGGATGGAGACCCAGTACTTC.

This clonotype was observed a handful of times. The rearrangement uses TRBV6-5 and TRBJ2-1; D ambiguous. CDR3 length: 12 amino acids. V was clipped by 8 bases and J by 9 bases, with 14 bases between them. From germline, CDR1 is MNHEY and CDR2 SVGAGI. Written as DNA, the CDR3 is TGTGCCAGCTGGGAATATCGGACTGAGCAGTTCTTC. Protein sequence: CASWEYRTEQFF.

In this sample, this clonotype turned up a few times. V usage is TRBV4-1 and J usage is TRBJ2-7; no clear D. This CDR3 spans 13 amino acids. V dropped 4 bases and J dropped 3 bases, with 10 bases sitting between them. Germline-derived CDR1 and CDR2 are MGHRA and YSYEKL. CDR3 DNA: TGCGCCAGCAGCCCGCTCTTTGGCTACGAGCAGTACTTC. Protein: CASSPLFGYEQYF.

The CDR3 sequence: CSARDAPGNEQFF. The CDR3 coding sequence is TGCAGTGCTAGAGATGCTCCAGGAAATGAGCAGTTCTTC. J is TRBJ2-1 and V is TRBV20-1; D remains ambiguous. With 0 bases removed from V and 7 bases from J, the gap between germline ends came to 10 bases. CDR1 is DFQATT, CDR2 SNEGSKA, per germline (reference sequence). The CDR3 totals 13 residues.

The table lists this clonotype with a few counts. V usage is TRBV20-1 and J usage is TRBJ1-6; D remains ambiguous. The CDR3 covers 14 residues. CDR1 and CDR2 from the germline V gene are DFQATT and SNEGSKA (reference sequence). V lost 0 bases to trimming and J lost 10 bases, with 13 bases between them. The CDR3 sequence is CSARDWRRGSPLHF. The CDR3, as DNA: TGCAGTGCTAGAGATTGGCGTCGGGGATCACCCCTCCACTTT.

This clonotype occurred a few times. The V gene is TRBV7-2, the J gene TRBJ2-7; D is ambiguous. Deletions cut 4 bases from V and 6 bases from J, with 13 bases between. The germline CDR1 and CDR2 sequences are SGHTA and FQGNSA. The CDR3 extends over 13 amino acids. CDR3 loop: CASSYIPRSEQYF. The CDR3, as DNA: TGTGCCAGCAGCTACATCCCCCGCAGCGAGCAGTACTTC.

This clonotype appeared a single time. The chain is built from TRBV6-1 and TRBJ2-1, with D perhaps TRBD2 (6 bases). V dropped 3 bases and J dropped 8 bases, with 17 bases sitting between them. Germline lookup yields CDR1 MNHNS and CDR2 SASEGT. CDR3 length: 15 residues. This CDR3 reads CASSDLPGAPDEQFF. CDR3 coding DNA: TGTGCCAGCAGTGATCTCCCGGGAGCTCCCGATGAGCAGTTCTTC.

This clonotype has more than one count but fewer than ten. CDR3 coding DNA: TGCAGTGCTGGGGGACTAGCGGGAGGGCACAATGAGCAGTTCTTC. It yields the protein CSAGGLAGGHNEQFF. This chain links TRBV20-1 with TRBJ2-1; TRBD2 aligns across 16 bases. The V segment lost 5 bases and the J segment 5 bases; nucleotides outside the gene matches: 3. Germline values: CDR1 DFQATT, CDR2 SNEGSKA (reference sequence). The CDR3 totals 15 residues.

This clonotype has more than one count but fewer than ten. The J gene is TRBJ1-2, the V gene TRBV20-1, with D hard to call. V lost 0 bases and J 4 bases, leaving 9 bases between the germline ends. CDR1 is DFQATT and CDR2 is SNEGSKA in the germline V gene (reference sequence). This CDR3 has 13 residues. In DNA form, the CDR3 reads TGCAGTGCTAGAGATCAGGCAGGCTATGGCTACACCTTC. This gives the protein CSARDQAGYGYTF.

This sequence joins TRBV11-2 and TRBJ1-3; D not resolved. This CDR3 spans 17 amino acids. V was shortened by 1 base and J by 1 base, with 14 bases between the two germline ends. CDR1 and CDR2 (germline): SGHAT, FQNNGV. The CDR3 nucleotides read TGTGCCAGCAGCTTAGGCGGATTACCTGGTTCTGGAAACACCATATATTTT. Amino acids: CASSLGGLPGSGNTIYF.

The chain employs TRBV5-4 and TRBJ2-7; 7 bases are shared with TRBD1. Germline CDR1 reads SGHNT; CDR2 reads YYREEE (reference sequence). V was clipped by 4 bases and J by 9 bases; unmatched bases: 7. The CDR3 runs 12 residues. This chain's CDR3 is CASSRDSTRQYF. The CDR3, as DNA: TGTGCCAGCAGCCGGGACAGCACACGGCAGTACTTC. Full variable domain (remainder filled in from reference TRBV5-4 and TRBJ2-7): ETGVTQSPTHLIKTRGQQVTLRCSSQSGHNTVSWYQQALGQGPQFIFQYYREEENGRGNFPPRFSGLQFPNYSSELNVNALELDDSALYLCASSRDSTRQYFGPGTRLTVT.